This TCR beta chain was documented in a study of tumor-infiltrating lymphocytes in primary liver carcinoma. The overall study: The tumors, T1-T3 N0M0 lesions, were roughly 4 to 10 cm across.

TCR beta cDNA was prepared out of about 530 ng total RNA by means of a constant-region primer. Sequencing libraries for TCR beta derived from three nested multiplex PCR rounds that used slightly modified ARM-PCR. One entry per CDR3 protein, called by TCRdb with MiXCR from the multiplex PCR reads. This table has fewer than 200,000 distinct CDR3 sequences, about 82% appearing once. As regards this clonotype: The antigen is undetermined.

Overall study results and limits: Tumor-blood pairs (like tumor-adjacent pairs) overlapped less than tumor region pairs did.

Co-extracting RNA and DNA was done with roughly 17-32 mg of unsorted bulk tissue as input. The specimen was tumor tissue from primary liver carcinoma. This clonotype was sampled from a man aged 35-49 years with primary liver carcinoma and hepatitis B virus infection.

CDR3 nucleotides: TGTGCCAGCAGCTTATTTCATCACGGTATGGACACCGGGGAGCTGTTTTTT. Translating gives CASSLFHHGMDTGELFF. V usage is TRBV11-2 and J usage is TRBJ2-2; no firm D call. The germline V and J ends were trimmed by 2 bases and 3 bases, with 16 bases remaining between them. CDR3 length: 17 amino acids. Germline V gene lookup returns CDR1 SGHAT and CDR2 FQNNGV.